Listed below are T cell receptor beta chains from one sample, sequenced in a study of shared clonotypes between healthy human individuals. Only in-frame clones appear in the TCRdb table, and some are missing; sequencing was by immunoSEQ multiplex PCR. The sample shows over 1.4 million clones, around 97% of them seen only once. The sample was naive CD4+ T cells sorted from blood. The receptors originated from a man aged 25 to 40 in good health. Both conserved end residues are trimmed from each CDR3.

cdr3_aa,j_call,v_call
ASSLARGTGDINRGGYT,TRBJ1-2,TRBV7-8
ASRNGLAGFYEQY,TRBJ2-7,TRBV10-2
ASSVVGSGTDTQY,TRBJ2-3,TRBV9
ASSLYSGGGETQY,TRBJ2-5,TRBV5-5
ASSTDLPSSYNEQF,TRBJ2-1,TRBV5-1
ASSLGLGTNTGELF,TRBJ2-2,TRBV5-1
AISDLPGTGSGEQY,TRBJ2-7,TRBV10-3
ASSIAALKSYNEQF,TRBJ2-1,TRBV19
ASSEGLAGNTGELF,TRBJ2-2,TRBV9
ASSLVAVLSYEQY,TRBJ2-7,TRBV7-8
ASRRTGTYEQY,TRBJ2-7,TRBV5-5
ASSKDETGNTEAF,TRBJ1-1,TRBV21-1
ASRYGQGYHEQY,TRBJ2-7,TRBV2
RGGETEAF,TRBJ1-1,TRBV29-1
ASSEYTAMNTEAF,TRBJ1-1,TRBV10-1
ASSMTSGSLYEQF,TRBJ2-1,TRBV7-3
ASSRRGTRAVEKLF,TRBJ1-4,TRBV27
ASRRDRGPDTQY,TRBJ2-3,TRBV2
ASSNRGHDTYGYT,TRBJ1-2,TRBV7-9
ASSSPGGRWDTQY,TRBJ2-3,TRBV28
ASSIGGGSYNEQF,TRBJ2-1,TRBV19
ASSVGGRRQETQY,TRBJ2-5,TRBV9
ASSPRRNTEAF,TRBJ1-1,TRBV9
ASRDSKNQPQH,TRBJ1-5,TRBV2
ASSQDRGADTQY,TRBJ2-3,TRBV4-2
ASSPPPTDTQY,TRBJ2-3,TRBV13
ASSLETGGGEKLF,TRBJ1-4,TRBV7-9
ASSLGRGRNQPQH,TRBJ1-5,TRBV18
ASSSRKGQGSYEQY,TRBJ2-7,TRBV5-4
ASSFRGTSGRAYNEQF,TRBJ2-1,TRBV27
ASSEALAGVSYEQY,TRBJ2-7,TRBV2
ASSVGTVSNQPQH,TRBJ1-5,TRBV6-1
ASSLRSSQETQY,TRBJ2-5,TRBV5-1
ASSVLGDTGELF,TRBJ2-2,TRBV5-1
AISEGLAGFQETQY,TRBJ2-5,TRBV10-3
ASSTGQGVFGGETQY,TRBJ2-5,TRBV19
ASSRYGITGELF,TRBJ2-2,TRBV7-2
ASSTLRRNSYEQY,TRBJ2-7,TRBV19
SVAEVNEKLF,TRBJ1-4,TRBV29-1
AIRSSGRESGELF,TRBJ2-2,TRBV10-3
SVRTGPGEPQH,TRBJ1-5,TRBV29-1